This entry describes one TCR beta chain. The antigen remains undetermined. Researchers ran the PCR with 60 Vbeta and 13 Jbeta primers. In the authors' methods: About 11 million of about 88 million unique TCR beta chains were shared, per a later count. TCRdb's table, derived via immunoSEQ multiplex PCR, lists solely in-frame clones and lacks some. That table is the source of V, J and clone size, and D and trimming were worked out from the DNA. The sample contains approximately 220,000 clones, over 60% of which appear only once. The data were obtained in a study of cytomegalovirus exposure and HLA in healthy donors. Study conclusions and caveats: Diagnosis of cytomegalovirus status made by the classifier reportedly showed high specificity and sensitivity. Most subjects' HLA-A and HLA-B alleles were reportedly predicted from TCR beta sequences.

This receptor was obtained from a man aged 18 to 35 in good health and CMV-seronegative. The sequenced material came from PBMCs.

The CDR3 DNA reads TGTGCCAGCAGCTTGATGGGACTAGCGGTAATCAACCAATATGAGCAGTTCTTC. Translating gives CASSLMGLAVINQYEQFF. The V and J genes are TRBV5-5 and TRBJ2-1, with 11 bases identical to TRBD2. The V gene's germline CDR1 is SGHKS and CDR2 YYEKEE (reference sequence). CDR3 length equals 18 residues. With 1 base clipped from V and 8 bases from J, the junction kept 14 bases outside the gene matches.